The source of this T cell receptor (beta chain) is a study of blood T cells in healthy people across ages. This clonotype was seen a handful of times. This CDR3 region has 13 residues. Trimming took off 6 bases at V and 2 bases at J, with 10 bases between the two ends. Germline V gives CDR1 LGHDT, CDR2 YNNKEL (reference sequence). Isolation per sample recovered at least 7 million PBMCs. Using a J-beta primer mix together with a sample-barcoded 5' primer, a second PCR was run for about 6 to 12 cycles. MiXCR was run by TCRdb on the 5' RACE reads, yielding one entry per CDR3 protein. The repertoire consists of some 1.5 million distinct CDR3 sequences, with roughly 27% occurring once and the leading ten covering about 8%.

The chain combines TRBV3-1 with TRBJ2-5; D gene uncertain. The clonotype was recovered from a woman aged 25 to 45 in good health. Sequenced: blood. In DNA, the CDR3 is TGTGCCAGCAGGGTCGAACCACAAGAGACCCAGTACTTC. It translates to CASRVEPQETQYF.